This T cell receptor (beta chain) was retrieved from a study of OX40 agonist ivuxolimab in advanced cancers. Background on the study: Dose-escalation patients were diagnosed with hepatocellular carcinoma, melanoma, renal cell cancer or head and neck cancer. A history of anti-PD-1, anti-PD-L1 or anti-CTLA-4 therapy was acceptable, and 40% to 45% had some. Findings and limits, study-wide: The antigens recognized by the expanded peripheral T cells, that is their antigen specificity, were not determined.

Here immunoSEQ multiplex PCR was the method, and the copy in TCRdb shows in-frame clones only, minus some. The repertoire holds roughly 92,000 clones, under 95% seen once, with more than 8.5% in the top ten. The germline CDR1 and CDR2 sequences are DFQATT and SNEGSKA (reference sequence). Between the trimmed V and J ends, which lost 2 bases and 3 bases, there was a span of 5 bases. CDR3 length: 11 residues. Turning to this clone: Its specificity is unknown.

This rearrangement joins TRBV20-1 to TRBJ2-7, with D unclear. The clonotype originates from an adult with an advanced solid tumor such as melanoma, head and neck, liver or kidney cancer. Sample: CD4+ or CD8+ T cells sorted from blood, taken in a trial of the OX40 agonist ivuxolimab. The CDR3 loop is CSARIGYEQYF. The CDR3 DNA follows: TGCAGTGCTAGAATTGGCTACGAGCAGTACTTC.